Each of the 27 T cell receptor beta chains below was sequenced from the same sample in a study of T cells in Graves' hyperthyroidism and ophthalmopathy. Regions amplified from RNA transcripts were the TCR beta CDR3 regions. HTBI primers drove first-round RT-PCR of the TCR CDR3. Each CDR3 protein gets one entry after TCRdb re-called the multiplex PCR reads with MiXCR. Of 450,000 to 700,000 distinct CDR3 sequences listed, roughly 46% are singletons. The sample taken for sequencing was peripheral blood or thyroid tissue (not recorded which). The receptors were sampled from a woman aged 18 to 35 with Graves' hyperthyroidism.

This clonotype has just a few counts. The V gene is TRBV12-3 or TRBV12-4, the J gene TRBJ2-7; D is unresolved. The J call may not be correct, given that the DNA end is closer to TRBJ2-1. The CDR3 consists of 13 residues. CDR3 coding DNA: TGTGCCAGCAGTCTGGACCGGGTTCTTGAGCAGTTCTTC. Residues: CASSLDRVLEQFF.

This clonotype was recorded a few times. The chain joins TRBV24-1 to TRBJ2-3; D might be TRBD2 (5 bases). Germline CDR1 and CDR2: KGHDR and SFDVKD. CDR3 length: 15 residues. Trimming took off 3 bases at V and 3 bases at J, with 12 bases between the two ends. The CDR3 DNA sequence: TGTGCCACCAGTGATCGAAGCGGAGCGACAGATACGCAGTATTTT. This translates into CATSDRSGATDTQYF.

Details on this clonotype: This sequence may be a read error, since a much larger clone differs from it by one base. The chain links TRBV7-2 to TRBJ1-1; TRBD1 might be the D (5 bases). From germline, CDR1 is SGHTA and CDR2 FQGNSA. Trimming stripped 5 bases from V and 7 bases from J, with 17 bases between. CDR3 length: 14 residues. CDR3 nucleotides: TGTGCCAGCAGCCCTCACGGGGGGTCGATTGAAGCTTTCTTT. Translated: CASSPHGGSIEAFF.

This clonotype has a handful of counts. This rearrangement joins TRBV7-2 to TRBJ2-7; TRBD1 matches 8 bases. CDR3 length: 15 residues. V lost 4 bases, J lost 2 bases, and 7 bases stayed unmatched. Germline lookup yields CDR1 SGHTA and CDR2 FQGNSA. The DNA for the CDR3 is TGTGCCAGCAGCTCCCTATCGACAGGGGCCTACGAGCAGTACTTC. This sequence encodes CASSSLSTGAYEQYF.

Sample share makes this clonotype medium-sized. The rearrangement links TRBV29-1 to TRBJ2-5; TRBD1 is a possible D gene (5 bases). The V end lost 4 bases, the J end lost 9 bases, and 15 bases lay between the germline ends. This CDR3 has 12 residues. Germline assignment: CDR1 SQVTM and CDR2 ANQGSEA. CDR3: CSVGGPLEPQYF. DNA of the CDR3: TGCAGCGTTGGGGGCCCCTTGGAACCCCAGTACTTC.

V and J are TRBV7-3 and TRBJ1-5; D uncertain. The CDR3 extends over 17 amino acids. Trimming cost V 4 bases and J 7 bases, with 23 bases left between them. Looked up from germline, CDR1 is SGHTA and CDR2 is FQGTGA. The CDR3, as DNA: TGTGCCAGCAGCTGGACTAGCGGGATAGGAGGTGAGCAGCCCCAGCATTTT. The encoded protein is CASSWTSGIGGEQPQHF.

The V and J genes are TRBV29-1 and TRBJ2-1; 8 nucleotides agree with TRBD2. CDR1 and CDR2 from the germline V gene are SQVTM and ANQGSEA. With V trimmed by 7 bases and J by 6 bases, 5 bases remained unmatched. CDR3 length equals 12 residues. This CDR3 is CSEAGGSNEQFF. The CDR3, as DNA: TGCAGCGAGGCGGGAGGTAGCAATGAGCAGTTCTTC.

This clonotype was recorded many times. The chain couples TRBV12-5 to TRBJ2-6; the D is unclear. The germline V gene encodes CDR1 LGHNT and CDR2 FRNRAP. Deletions cut 1 base from V and 0 bases from J, with 4 bases between. The CDR3 spans 15 residues. CDR3 in DNA: TGTGCTAGTGGTTTGGGTTCCTCTGGGGCCAACGTCCTGACTTTC. Encoded protein: CASGLGSSGANVLTF.

Many counts were recorded for this clonotype. The gene calls are TRBV24-1 and TRBJ1-2; D is unresolved. This CDR3 is 15 amino acids long. The germline CDR1 and CDR2 sequences are KGHDR and SFDVKD. V was cut by 2 bases and J by 0 bases, with 9 bases left in between. The CDR3 sequence: CATSDSTTANYGYTF. The DNA for the CDR3 is TGTGCCACCAGTGATTCTACAACAGCTAACTATGGCTACACCTTC.

This clonotype was detected many times. This chain uses TRBV11-2 with TRBJ2-7; TRBD1 matches 9 bases. Per germline, CDR1 SGHAT and CDR2 FQNNGV. V was pared by 5 bases and J by 2 bases, with 10 bases of the junction left unmatched. The CDR3 is made up of 16 amino acids. CDR3 in amino acids: CASSPDVDRGPYEQYF. The CDR3, as DNA: TGTGCCAGCAGCCCCGATGTGGACAGGGGACCCTACGAGCAGTACTTC.

This chain joins TRBV29-1 and TRBJ1-2; D ambiguous. CDR1 is SQVTM and CDR2 is ANQGSEA in the germline V gene. The CDR3 is made up of 11 amino acids. Trimming pared 6 bases from V and 5 bases from J, leaving 10 bases between. The CDR3 sequence: CSVTSVYGYTF. CDR3 sequence (DNA): TGCAGCGTGACCTCGGTTTATGGCTACACCTTC.

About this clonotype itself: It may be a read error: a sequence one base away is much more abundant. V gene TRBV20-1 combines with J gene TRBJ2-1, with 9 bases identical to TRBD1. Germline CDR1 is DFQATT and CDR2 is SNEGSKA (reference sequence). The CDR3 is made up of 14 amino acids. The CDR3: CSALGTGNYDEQFF. The CDR3 DNA follows: TGCAGTGCTCTTGGGACAGGGAACTACGATGAGCAGTTCTTC.

The genes are TRBV29-1 and TRBJ1-5, with 8 bases matching TRBD1. The V and J ends lost 8 bases and 6 bases, in that order; junction bases with no gene match: 9. The CDR3 extends over 13 amino acids. Germline V gives CDR1 SQVTM, CDR2 ANQGSEA. CDR3 DNA: TGCAGCTCGACAGGGGCGTCGGGTCAGCCCCAGCATTTT. Translated, it gives CSSTGASGQPQHF.

A word on this clonotype: The CDR3 does not close with the conserved phenylalanine or tryptophan, likely indicating a read error. The DNA is left out, because the CDR3 cannot be placed on it with certainty; the CDR3 is given as TCRdb lists it. The chain recombines TRBV15 with TRBJ2-6. Ends included, the CDR3 has 8 residues. Germline CDR1 reads LNHNV; CDR2 reads YYDKDF (reference sequence). This CDR3 reads CATMQRGP.

At least ten counts were recorded for this clonotype. The chain carries TRBV6-5 and TRBJ1-2; D uncertain. CDR3 length equals 13 residues. The V gene's germline CDR1 is MNHEY and CDR2 SVGAGI. V shed 5 bases and J shed 5 bases, with 12 bases lying between them. In DNA form, the CDR3 reads TGTGCCAGCAGTACTAAAGAAGGATATGGCTACACCTTC. Amino acids: CASSTKEGYGYTF.

The J gene is TRBJ1-1, the V gene TRBV29-1, with D possibly being TRBD1 (6 bases). CDR1 is SQVTM and CDR2 is ANQGSEA in the germline V gene. V dropped 8 bases and J dropped 1 base, with 11 bases sitting between them. This CDR3 has 12 residues. Written as DNA, the CDR3 is TGCAGCTCCTTACAGGGGAACACTGAAGCTTTCTTT. It is translated as CSSLQGNTEAFF.

The chain couples TRBV10-3 to TRBJ1-2; TRBD1 agrees at 8 bases. V gave up 4 bases and J gave up 5 bases; unmatched junction bases: 6. This CDR3 region has 14 residues. Germline CDR1 reads ENHRY; CDR2 reads SYGVKD. The CDR3 protein is CAISVGGQGYGYTF. CDR3 nucleotide sequence: TGTGCCATCAGTGTGGGAGGACAGGGATATGGCTACACCTTC.

This clonotype was observed a handful of times. The chain uses TRBV7-3 and TRBJ2-3, with 14 bases fitting TRBD2. Per the germline V gene, CDR1 is SGHTA and CDR2 is FQGTGA. This CDR3 is 14 amino acids long. After removal of 6 bases from V and 6 bases from J, the junction contained 2 bases not matched to a gene. CDR3 sequence reads: CASSRTSGRDTQYF. The CDR3 nucleotides read TGTGCCAGCAGTCGGACTAGCGGGAGGGATACGCAGTATTTT.

The sample holds many counts of this clonotype. The chain carries TRBV5-8 and TRBJ1-1, with 9 positions matching TRBD1. The CDR3 is 17 residues long. The ends lost 0 bases at V and 3 bases at J; junction bases unmatched: 9. The V gene's germline CDR1 is SGHTS and CDR2 YDEGEE. The CDR3 sequence is CASSLAGTGIFHTEAFF. CDR3 DNA: TGTGCCAGCAGCTTGGCCGGGACAGGGATTTTCCACACTGAAGCTTTCTTT.

The chain employs TRBV5-1 and TRBJ2-1; 9 bases align to TRBD1. Germline CDR1 reads SGHRS; CDR2 reads YFSETQ. V trimming: 4 bases; J trimming: 6 bases; junction bases outside the gene matches: 5. CDR3 length: 14 amino acids. CDR3 nucleotides: TGCGCCAGCAGCCTGACAGGGGGGATCAATGAGCAGTTCTTC. Translation gives CASSLTGGINEQFF.

In its sample, this clonotype was seen a few times. V is TRBV7-9 and J is TRBJ1-2, with 7 bases that match TRBD1. Losses at the gene ends were 5 bases for V and 9 bases for J; bases not matched to a gene: 12. Germline V lookup: CDR1 SEHNR, CDR2 FQNEAQ (reference sequence). This CDR3 region has 14 residues. CDR3 in DNA: TGTGCCAGCAGCCTGATACAGGGGATCGAATGCTACACCTTC. This gives the protein CASSLIQGIECYTF.

This clonotype was found once. The chain has TRBV24-1 and TRBJ2-2; no reliable D call. The CDR3 loop spans 14 amino acids. The germline V and J ends were trimmed by 5 bases and 3 bases, with 9 bases remaining between them. Looked up from germline, CDR1 is KGHDR and CDR2 is SFDVKD. In DNA form, the CDR3 reads TGTGCCACCAGTGGGAAGGTGGACACCGGGGAGCTGTTTTTT. Translated: CATSGKVDTGELFF.

This clonotype was observed at least ten times. The V call is TRBV24-1, the J call TRBJ2-5; a possible D gene is TRBD2 (6 bases). CDR1 KGHDR and CDR2 SFDVKD come from the germline V gene. CDR3 length equals 15 residues. V was pared by 6 bases and J by 1 base, with 14 bases between. The CDR3 sequence is CATSTRGTFQETQYF. In nucleotides, the CDR3 is TGTGCCACCAGTACCAGAGGGACTTTCCAAGAGACCCAGTACTTC.

The chain combines TRBV6-5 with TRBJ1-2, with TRBD1 matching over 8 bases. The CDR3 totals 15 residues. Trimming removed 4 bases from V and 6 bases from J; junction bases left unmatched: 10. From germline, CDR1 is MNHEY and CDR2 SVGAGI. The DNA for the CDR3 is TGTGCCAGCAGTTCCTCAGGGGGCGCAGACAATGGCTACACCTTC. Translated: CASSSSGGADNGYTF.

This chain joins TRBV29-1 and TRBJ1-2; tentatively, D is TRBD1 (6 bases). Trimming removed 8 bases from V and 4 bases from J, with 14 bases in between. Germline loops: CDR1 SQVTM, CDR2 ANQGSEA. CDR3 length: 12 amino acids. CDR3 sequence: CSQVDSSYGYTF. The CDR3 DNA is TGCAGCCAAGTGGACAGCTCCTATGGCTACACCTTC.

V is TRBV25-1 and J is TRBJ1-1; D call uncertain. V gave up 3 bases and J gave up 4 bases, with 18 bases separating them. Germline values: CDR1 MGHDK, CDR2 SYGVNS. The length of the CDR3 is 16 residues. The CDR3 nucleotides are TGTGCCAGCAGTGAGGGAGGCACGACTCCGGCCACTGAAGCTTTCTTT. Protein sequence: CASSEGGTTPATEAFF. The full variable domain, rest sourced from reference TRBV25-1 and TRBJ1-1, is EADIYQTPRYLVIGTGKKITLECSQTMGHDKMYWYQQDPGMELHLIHYSYGVNSTEKGDLSSESTVSRIRTEHFPLTLESARPSHTSQYLCASSEGGTTPATEAFFGQGTRLTVV.

The chain has TRBV20-1 and TRBJ2-7, with TRBD2 identical over 8 bases. Germline V gene lookup returns CDR1 DFQATT and CDR2 SNEGSKA (reference sequence). The CDR3 runs to 15 residues. V gave up 1 base and J gave up 3 bases; unmatched junction bases: 8. CDR3 region: CSARGGREGSYEQYF. In nucleotides, the CDR3 is TGCAGTGCTAGAGGGGGTCGGGAGGGCAGCTACGAGCAGTACTTC.